This is a list of T cell receptor beta chains from one sample in a study of regulatory T cells in long-lasting Graves disease. TCRdb itself ran the multiplex PCR reads through MiXCR, one entry per CDR3 protein. The sample has around 450,000 distinct CDR3 sequences; about a fifth are singletons. The specimen was peripheral blood mononuclear cells (PBMCs), collected when the disease was refractory, from a patient treated with antithyroid drugs. The origin of the receptors is a female donor with Graves disease. The CDR3 runs from the conserved cysteine through the conserved F or W. The order of the fields is V gene, J gene, CDR3 protein.

TRBV28,TRBJ1-5,CASSPLGRGQGIGNQPQHF
TRBV14,TRBJ2-7,CASSQAGTGPYEQYF
TRBV7-8,TRBJ2-1,CASSPPGLAGGPQFF
TRBV28,TRBJ2-5,CASSTFSYQETQYF
TRBV2,TRBJ2-5,CASGEQETQYF
TRBV5-6,TRBJ2-2,CASSLVVEKGNTGELFF
TRBV19,TRBJ1-1,CASSLYGGNTEAFF
TRBV19,TRBJ1-2,CASKPGQSNYGYTF
TRBV18,TRBJ2-7,CASSNGGEQYF
TRBV15,TRBJ1-4,CATSNTNEKLFF
TRBV18,TRBJ1-4,CASSPSRDAEKLFF
TRBV7-2,TRBJ2-2,CASSLGPGELFF
TRBV5-4,TRBJ2-1,CASTLKAGGLGSYNEQFF
TRBV19,TRBJ1-1,CASSSLKMNTEAFF
TRBV11-2,TRBJ2-5,CAGRQGAGETQYF
TRBV28,TRBJ2-7,CASSFDRGLPYEQYF
TRBV20-1,TRBJ2-7,CSARDRTSGIWEQYF
TRBV7-9,TRBJ1-2,CASNLGGAVYGYTF
TRBV25-1,TRBJ1-2,CASSEDREGGYTF
TRBV6-1,TRBJ2-7,CASSGQGGTYEQYF
TRBV13,TRBJ2-5,CASRSRRAGEETQYF
TRBV29-1,TRBJ2-2,CSVEDSLASQEELFF
TRBV7-9,TRBJ2-5,CASSLTETQYF
TRBV28,TRBJ1-6,CASRIQGTNSPLHF
TRBV28,TRBJ2-7,CASASSGRIGYEQYF
TRBV12-3/TRBV12-4,TRBJ1-6,CASSLDLTTQANSPLHF
TRBV30,TRBJ1-2,CAWGTGAFGYTF
TRBV12-3/TRBV12-4,TRBJ1-6,CASSVREYNSPLHF
TRBV20-1,TRBJ2-4,CSASKNIQYF
TRBV2,TRBJ2-2,CASSFGRGELFF
TRBV11-2,TRBJ2-7,CASSLDLPNEQYF
TRBV6-1,TRBJ1-5,CASSEEEQYSNQPQHF
TRBV28,TRBJ2-7,CASSFGGGPEYEQYF
TRBV6-1,TRBJ2-7,CASAGTGYNYEQYF
TRBV11-2,TRBJ2-5,CASSLQGDTTQYF
TRBV13,TRBJ1-1,CASSLLEGPRNTEAFF
TRBV24-1,TRBJ2-5,CATSDSRTAQETQYF
TRBV12-5,TRBJ2-5,CASGGQFQETQYF
TRBV2,TRBJ1-6,CASRGQGNNSPLHF
TRBV3-1,TRBJ2-7,CASSQAQGSDEQYF
TRBV5-1,TRBJ1-1,CASSEGSGLNTEAFF
TRBV20-1,TRBJ2-7,CSAMYGNEQYF
TRBV6-9,TRBJ1-2,CASSSGTDRYYGYTF
TRBV20-1,TRBJ2-7,CSARDQSTYEQYF
TRBV29-1,TRBJ1-3,CSVEARGAGEAIYF
TRBV9,TRBJ2-7,CASSQRQGPNLDEQYF
TRBV7-9,TRBJ2-7,CASSLARLAGLTYEQYF
TRBV30,TRBJ2-7,CAWSEGEVSYEQYF
TRBV3-1,TRBJ1-5,CASSHGTGGSNQPQHF